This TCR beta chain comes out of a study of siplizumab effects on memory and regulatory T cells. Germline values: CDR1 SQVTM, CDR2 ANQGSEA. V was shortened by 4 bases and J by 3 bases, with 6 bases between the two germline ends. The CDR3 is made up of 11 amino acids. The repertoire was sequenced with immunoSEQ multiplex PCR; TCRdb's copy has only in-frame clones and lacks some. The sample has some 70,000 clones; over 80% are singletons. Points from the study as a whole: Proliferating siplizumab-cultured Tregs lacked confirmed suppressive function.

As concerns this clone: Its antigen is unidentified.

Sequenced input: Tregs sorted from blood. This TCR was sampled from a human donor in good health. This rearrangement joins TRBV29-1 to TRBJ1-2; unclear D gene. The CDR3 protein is CSVGGDYGYTF. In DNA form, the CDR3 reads TGCAGCGTTGGAGGAGACTATGGCTACACCTTC.